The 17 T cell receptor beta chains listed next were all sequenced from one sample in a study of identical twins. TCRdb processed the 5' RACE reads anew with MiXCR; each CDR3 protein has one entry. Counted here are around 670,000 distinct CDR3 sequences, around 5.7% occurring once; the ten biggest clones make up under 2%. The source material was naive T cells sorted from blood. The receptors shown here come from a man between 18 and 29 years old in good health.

The DNA of the CDR3 is TGCGCCAGCAGCTTGGCAGTACGTGGCAGATATAATGAAAAACTGTTTTTT. It encodes CASSLAVRGRYNEKLFF. The chain employs TRBV5-1 and TRBJ1-4; D is unclear. Trimming left V 0 bases short and J 4 bases short, with 16 bases between. The CDR3 contains 17 residues. CDR1 is SGHRS and CDR2 is YFSETQ in the germline V gene.

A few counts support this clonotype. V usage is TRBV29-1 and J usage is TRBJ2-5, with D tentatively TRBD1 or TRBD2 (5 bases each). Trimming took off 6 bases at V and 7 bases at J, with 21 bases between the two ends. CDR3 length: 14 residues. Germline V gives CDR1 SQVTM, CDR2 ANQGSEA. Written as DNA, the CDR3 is TGCAGCGTCGTCACCGAAGAGGGGCCCCCGACCCAGTACTTC. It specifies CSVVTEEGPPTQYF.

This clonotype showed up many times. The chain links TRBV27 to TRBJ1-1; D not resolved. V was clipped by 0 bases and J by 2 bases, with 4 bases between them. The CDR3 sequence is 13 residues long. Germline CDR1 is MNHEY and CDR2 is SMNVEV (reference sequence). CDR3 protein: CASSLSANTEAFF. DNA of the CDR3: TGTGCCAGCAGTTTATCGGCCAACACTGAAGCTTTCTTT.

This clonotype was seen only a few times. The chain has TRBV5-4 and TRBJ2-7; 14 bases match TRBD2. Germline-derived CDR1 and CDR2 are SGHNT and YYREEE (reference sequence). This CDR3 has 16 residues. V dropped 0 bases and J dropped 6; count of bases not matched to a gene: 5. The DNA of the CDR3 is TGTGCCAGCAGCTTGGCCGGGACTAGCGGGAGTATCGAGCAGTACTTC. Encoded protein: CASSLAGTSGSIEQYF.

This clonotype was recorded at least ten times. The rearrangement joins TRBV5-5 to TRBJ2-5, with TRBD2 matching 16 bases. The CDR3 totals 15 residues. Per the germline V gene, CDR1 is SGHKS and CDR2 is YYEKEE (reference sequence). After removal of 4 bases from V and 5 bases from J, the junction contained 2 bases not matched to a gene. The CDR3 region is CASSQGLAGGETQYF. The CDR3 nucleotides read TGTGCCAGCAGCCAGGGACTAGCGGGAGGGGAGACCCAGTACTTC.

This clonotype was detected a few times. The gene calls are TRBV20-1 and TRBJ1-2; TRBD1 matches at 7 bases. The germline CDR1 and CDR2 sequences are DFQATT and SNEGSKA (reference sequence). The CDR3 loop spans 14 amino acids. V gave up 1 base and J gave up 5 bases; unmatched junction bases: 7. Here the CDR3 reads CSARVEGAVYGYTF. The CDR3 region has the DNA TGCAGTGCTAGAGTCGAGGGGGCGGTATATGGCTACACCTTC.

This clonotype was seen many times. CDR3 bases: TGTGCCAGCAGCCAAGGCCGGGACACTGAAGCTTTCTTT. Translation gives CASSQGRDTEAFF. This chain connects TRBV4-2 to TRBJ1-1, with no clear D. The germline CDR1 and CDR2 sequences are LGHNA and YNFKEQ. The CDR3 length is 13 residues. The V end was cut by 1 base, the J end by 3 bases, with 6 bases between.

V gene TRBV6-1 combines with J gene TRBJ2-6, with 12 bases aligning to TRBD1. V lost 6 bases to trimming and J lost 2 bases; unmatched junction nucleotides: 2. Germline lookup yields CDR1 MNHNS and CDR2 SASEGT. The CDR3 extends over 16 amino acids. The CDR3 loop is CASRGQGAAGANVLTF. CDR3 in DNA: TGTGCCAGCAGGGGACAGGGGGCAGCTGGGGCCAACGTCCTGACTTTC.

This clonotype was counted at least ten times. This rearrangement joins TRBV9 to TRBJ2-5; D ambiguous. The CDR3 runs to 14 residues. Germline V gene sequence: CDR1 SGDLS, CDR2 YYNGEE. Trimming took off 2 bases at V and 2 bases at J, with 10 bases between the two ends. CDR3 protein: CASSVLGPQETQYF. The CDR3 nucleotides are TGTGCCAGCAGCGTTTTGGGTCCTCAAGAGACCCAGTACTTC.

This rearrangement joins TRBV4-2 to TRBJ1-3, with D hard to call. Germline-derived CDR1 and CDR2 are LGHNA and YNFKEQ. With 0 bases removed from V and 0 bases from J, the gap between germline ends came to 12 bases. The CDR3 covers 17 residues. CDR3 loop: CASSQDFGESSGNTIYF. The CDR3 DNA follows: TGTGCCAGCAGCCAAGATTTTGGGGAGAGCTCTGGAAACACCATATATTTT.

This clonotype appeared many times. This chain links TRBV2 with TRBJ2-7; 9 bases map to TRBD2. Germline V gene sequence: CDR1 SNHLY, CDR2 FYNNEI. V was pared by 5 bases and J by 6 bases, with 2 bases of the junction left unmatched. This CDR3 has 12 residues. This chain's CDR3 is CASSLAGAEQYV. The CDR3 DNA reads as TGTGCCAGCAGTTTAGCGGGAGCCGAGCAGTACGTC.

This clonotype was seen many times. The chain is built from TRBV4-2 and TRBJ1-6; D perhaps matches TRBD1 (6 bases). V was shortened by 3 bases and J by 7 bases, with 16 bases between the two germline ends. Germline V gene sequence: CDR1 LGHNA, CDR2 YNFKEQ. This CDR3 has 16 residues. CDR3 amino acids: CASSQEDSGRNSPLHF. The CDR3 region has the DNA TGTGCCAGCAGCCAGGAGGACAGTGGCAGGAATTCACCCCTCCACTTT.

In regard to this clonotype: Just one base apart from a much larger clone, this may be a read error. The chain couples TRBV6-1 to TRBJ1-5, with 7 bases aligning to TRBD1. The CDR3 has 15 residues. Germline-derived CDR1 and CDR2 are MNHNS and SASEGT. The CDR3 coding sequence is TGTGCCAGCGGTGAATTGGGAGGGGGCTATCAGCCCCAGCATTTT. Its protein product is CASGELGGGYQPQHF.

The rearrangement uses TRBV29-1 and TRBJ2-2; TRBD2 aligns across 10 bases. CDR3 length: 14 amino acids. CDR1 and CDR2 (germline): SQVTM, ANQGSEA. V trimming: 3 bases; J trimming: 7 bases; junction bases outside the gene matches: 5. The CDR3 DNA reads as TGCAGCGTTGAGAGCGGGAGGGCCATCGGGGAGCTGTTTTTT. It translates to CSVESGRAIGELFF.

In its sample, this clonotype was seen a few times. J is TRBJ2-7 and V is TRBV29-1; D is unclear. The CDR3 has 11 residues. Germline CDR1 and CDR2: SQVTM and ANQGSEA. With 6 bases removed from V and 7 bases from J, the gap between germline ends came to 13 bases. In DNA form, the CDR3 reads TGCAGCGTGGCAAACAACGGGGAGCAGTACTTC. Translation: CSVANNGEQYF.

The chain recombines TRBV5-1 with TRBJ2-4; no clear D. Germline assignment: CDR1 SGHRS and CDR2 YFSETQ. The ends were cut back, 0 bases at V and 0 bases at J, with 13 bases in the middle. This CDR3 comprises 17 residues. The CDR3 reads CASSLAGPILAKNIQYF. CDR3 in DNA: TGCGCCAGCAGCTTGGCAGGACCTATTCTAGCCAAAAACATTCAGTACTTC.

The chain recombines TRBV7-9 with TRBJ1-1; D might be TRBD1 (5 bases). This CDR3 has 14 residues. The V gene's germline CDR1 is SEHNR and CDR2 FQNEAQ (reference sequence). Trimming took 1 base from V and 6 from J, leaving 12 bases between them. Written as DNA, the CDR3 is TGTGCCAGCAGCTTAGACCAGGGAGTAGCTGAAGCTTTCTTT. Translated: CASSLDQGVAEAFF.